The 12 T cell receptor beta chains below come from one sample, sequenced in a study of blood T cell repertoires in COVID-19. Only in-frame clones appear in the TCRdb table, and some are missing; sequencing was by immunoSEQ multiplex PCR. Counted here are a few hundred thousand clones, about 87% occurring once; the ten biggest clones make up 3.5% to 4.5%. Sequencing used peripheral blood. Receptors originate from a woman aged 40 to 55 with acute or convalescent COVID-19.

This clone was observed a single time. Here the CDR3 reads CASSPRTTTDTQYF. The CDR3 region has the DNA TGTGCCAGCAGCCCCCGGACAACCACAGATACGCAGTATTTT. The V call is TRBV3-1 (or the pseudogene TRBV3-2), the J call TRBJ2-3, with D maybe TRBD1 (5 bases). Between the trimmed V and J ends, which lost 4 bases and 2 bases, there was a span of 10 bases. CDR1 is LGHDT, CDR2 YNNKEL, per germline (reference sequence). The CDR3 consists of 14 residues.

This chain connects TRBV7-8 to TRBJ1-1; D ambiguous. V was cut by 1 base and J by 1 base, with 13 bases left in between. CDR3 length: 16 amino acids. Germline loops: CDR1 SGHVS, CDR2 FQNEAQ. CDR3 sequence (DNA): TGTGCCAGCAGCTTAGAAGAGGTCCGGAGGAACACTGAAGCTTTCTTT. Translated, it gives CASSLEEVRRNTEAFF. Full variable domain (outside the CDR3, taken from reference TRBV7-8 and TRBJ1-1): GAGVSQSPRYKVAKRGQDVALRCDPISGHVSLFWYQQALGQGPEFLTYFQNEAQLDKSGLPSDRFFAERPEGSVSTLKIQRTQQEDSAVYLCASSLEEVRRNTEAFFGQGTRLTVV.

The chain combines TRBV9 with TRBJ2-1; 7 nucleotides agree with TRBD2. Germline V gene data show CDR1 as SGDLS and CDR2 as YYNGEE. Losses at the gene ends were 1 base for V and 5 bases for J; bases not matched to a gene: 9. This CDR3 region has 16 residues. CDR3 DNA sequence: TGTGCCAGCAGCGTAAGTCTCCAGCGGGAAAACAATGAGCAGTTCTTC. This codes for CASSVSLQRENNEQFF. The full variable domain, in which reference TRBV9 and TRBJ2-1 provide the parts outside the CDR3, is DSGVTQTPKHLITATGQRVTLRCSPRSGDLSVYWYQQSLDQGLQFLIQYYNGEERAKGNILERFSAQQFPDLHSELNLSSLELGDSALYFCASSVSLQRENNEQFFGPGTRLTVL.

This clone was detected only once. The V call is TRBV5-1, the J call TRBJ2-2; D gene unclear. V was trimmed by 4 bases and J by 2 bases, leaving 12 bases between them. The CDR3 contains 15 residues. The V gene's germline CDR1 is SGHRS and CDR2 YFSETQ. CDR3 sequence: CASSPSLRNTGELFF. Here the CDR3 DNA reads TGCGCCAGCAGCCCGAGCCTAAGAAACACCGGGGAGCTGTTTTTT.

The chain couples TRBV6-5 to TRBJ2-3; TRBD2 matches 10 bases. The CDR3 has 15 residues. Unmatched junction bases numbered 7, after V lost 7 bases and J lost 3 bases. Germline CDR1 reads MNHEY; CDR2 reads SVGAGI. As DNA, the CDR3 is TGTGCCAGCAACCTAGCGGGGGTCCCTACAGATACGCAGTATTTT. The encoded protein is CASNLAGVPTDTQYF.

V and J are TRBV19 and TRBJ2-7; possible D gene TRBD2, 5 bases. The CDR3 contains 13 residues. The V and J ends lost 3 bases and 6 bases respectively, with 12 bases between them. The germline V gene has CDR1 LNHDA and CDR2 SQIVND (reference sequence). CDR3 loop: CASSITGAGEQYV. CDR3 DNA sequence: TGTGCCAGTAGTATTACGGGTGCGGGCGAGCAGTACGTC.

In its sample, this clone was seen a few times. This chain joins TRBV7-9 and TRBJ2-1; 7 bases agree with TRBD2. After removal of 7 bases from V and 0 bases from J, the junction contained 6 bases not matched to a gene. The CDR3 contains 15 residues. Germline-derived CDR1 and CDR2 are SEHNR and FQNEAQ (reference sequence). In nucleotides, the CDR3 is TGTGCCAGCATGTTGCGGGGGAGCTCCTACAATGAGCAGTTCTTC. This codes for CASMLRGSSYNEQFF.

V usage is TRBV3-1 (or the pseudogene TRBV3-2) and J usage is TRBJ1-2, with a possible D match to TRBD1 (5 bases). The CDR3 has 14 amino acids. Germline assignment: CDR1 LGHDT and CDR2 YNNKEL (reference sequence). Trimming took 2 bases from V and 6 from J, leaving 13 bases between them. The CDR3 region is CASSQIQAVNGYTF. The CDR3 DNA reads TGTGCCAGCAGCCAAATACAGGCGGTAAATGGCTACACCTTC.

The V gene is TRBV2, the J gene TRBJ2-1; 9 bases agree with TRBD2. Losses at the gene ends were 6 bases for V and 9 bases for J; bases not matched to a gene: 12. Germline loops: CDR1 SNHLY, CDR2 FYNNEI. This CDR3 has 15 amino acids. The CDR3 loop reads CASSNTGTSSSEQFF. CDR3 nucleotides: TGTGCCAGCAGCAACACCGGGACTAGCTCAAGTGAGCAGTTCTTC.

V usage is TRBV2 and J usage is TRBJ1-5; D call uncertain. There are 13 residues in the CDR3. Germline loops: CDR1 SNHLY, CDR2 FYNNEI. Trimming removed 1 base from V and 8 bases from J, with 9 bases in between. The CDR3 DNA sequence: TGTGCCAGCAGTGAAGTACCCTCGGAGCCCCAGCATTTT. It yields the protein CASSEVPSEPQHF. Full variable domain (missing parts from reference TRBV2 and TRBJ1-5): EPEVTQTPSHQVTQMGQEVILRCVPISNHLYFYWYRQILGQKVEFLVSFYNNEISEKSEIFDDQFSVERPDGSNFTLKIRSTKLEDSAMYFCASSEVPSEPQHFGDGTRLSIL.

The CDR3 is CASSVGPRDTDTQYF. The CDR3 DNA follows: TGTGCCAGCAGCGTAGGTCCCCGCGACACAGATACGCAGTATTTT. The chain is built from TRBV9 and TRBJ2-3, with D uncertain. V was clipped by 0 bases and J by 2 bases, with 10 bases between them. This CDR3 comprises 15 residues. Germline V gene data show CDR1 as SGDLS and CDR2 as YYNGEE. The whole variable domain, filled in from reference TRBV9 and TRBJ2-3, reads DSGVTQTPKHLITATGQRVTLRCSPRSGDLSVYWYQQSLDQGLQFLIQYYNGEERAKGNILERFSAQQFPDLHSELNLSSLELGDSALYFCASSVGPRDTDTQYFGPGTRLTVL.

This clone was seen a few times. V is TRBV6-1 and J is TRBJ1-5, with D possibly matching TRBD1 (5 bases). In germline, CDR1 is MNHNS, CDR2 SASEGT. CDR3 length: 15 amino acids. The V and J ends lost 3 bases and 1 base respectively, with 10 bases between them. CDR3 loop: CASSDRVVSNQPQHF. Here the CDR3 DNA reads TGTGCCAGCAGTGACAGGGTAGTAAGCAATCAGCCCCAGCATTTT.